This T cell receptor (beta chain) is drawn from a study of vaccination and CD4 T cells after COVID-19. Study context: The convalescents, six males and four females, included two who were Hispanic.

The V gene's germline CDR1 is MNHNS and CDR2 SASEGT. The length of the CDR3 is 14 residues. The V end was cut by 4 bases, the J end by 4 bases, with 13 bases between. Oncomine TCR Beta short-read sequencing was applied to DNA from cultured CD4+ T cells. TCRdb called the PCR reads again in MiXCR, with one record for every CDR3 protein. The table shows around 25,000 distinct CDR3 sequences, with about 54% occurring only once. Notes on the study in general: Early post-infection timepoints were not included, and relatively few convalescent patients were studied.

For this clonotype: The antigen is unknown.

Specified treatment: approximately 9-day PBMC culture with coronavirus spike peptide pools or control peptides (ViraFEST assay). This TCR was recovered from a human donor who had recovered from COVID-19. The J gene is TRBJ1-1, the V gene TRBV6-1; D might be TRBD1 (5 bases). Sequenced sample: CD4+ T cells from blood, cultured in vitro. In nucleotides, the CDR3 is TGTGCCAGCAGTGGGGGGTATTTAGGCACTGAAGCTTTCTTT. Translation: CASSGGYLGTEAFF.